A selection of T cell receptor beta chains follows, all from one sample in a study of T cell changes during pregnancy in multiple sclerosis. The table came from immunoSEQ multiplex PCR; TCRdb's copy has only in-frame clones and leaves some out. The data contain approximately 50,000 clones, around 90% of them singletons. The source was peripheral blood, collected in the second trimester of pregnancy. These receptors were taken from a female donor with multiple sclerosis, enrolled in a pregnancy study. CDR3s include the opening cysteine and the closing phenylalanine or tryptophan. D genes are given only for firm matches. Rows may omit the clone size; those that give it use once, few, many or a size class.

d_call: .
clone_size: .
v_call: TRBV5-6
j_call: TRBJ1-3
cdr3_aa: CASSRTVTPGNTIYF
cdr3_nt: TGTGCCAGCAGTCGGACAGTGACACCTGGAAACACCATATATTTT

d_call: .
clone_size: .
v_call: TRBV28
j_call: TRBJ2-5
cdr3_aa: CASSQAPAGGETQYF
cdr3_nt: TGTGCCAGCAGTCAGGCGCCGGCCGGGGGAGAGACCCAGTACTTC

d_call: TRBD2
clone_size: .
v_call: TRBV7-2
j_call: TRBJ2-1
cdr3_aa: CASSLVGGLGSYNEQFF
cdr3_nt: TGTGCCAGCAGCTTAGTCGGGGGGTTGGGCTCCTACAATGAGCAGTTCTTC

d_call: .
clone_size: .
v_call: TRBV5-1
j_call: TRBJ1-1
cdr3_aa: CASSLAPGAKGEAFF
cdr3_nt: TGCGCCAGCAGCTTGGCCCCGGGAGCAAAGGGTGAAGCTTTCTTT

d_call: .
clone_size: few
v_call: TRBV7-9
j_call: TRBJ1-1
cdr3_aa: CASSLGRGLTEAFF
cdr3_nt: TGTGCCAGCAGCTTAGGCAGGGGTTTGACTGAAGCTTTCTTT

d_call: .
clone_size: .
v_call: TRBV11-1
j_call: TRBJ1-1
cdr3_aa: CASGGDTTEAFF
cdr3_nt: TGTGCCAGCGGGGGGGACACGACTGAAGCTTTCTTT

d_call: TRBD1
clone_size: .
v_call: TRBV7-9
j_call: TRBJ2-2
cdr3_aa: CASSLDRVTGELFF
cdr3_nt: TGTGCCAGCAGCTTGGACAGGGTCACCGGGGAGCTGTTTTTT

d_call: TRBD2
clone_size: once
v_call: TRBV29-1
j_call: TRBJ2-3
cdr3_aa: CSVIGTSGSTDTQYF
cdr3_nt: TGCAGCGTGATTGGGACTAGCGGCAGCACAGATACGCAGTATTTT

d_call: TRBD1
clone_size: .
v_call: TRBV2
j_call: TRBJ1-1
cdr3_aa: CASSDNGQVLEAFF
cdr3_nt: TGTGCCAGCAGCGATAACGGACAGGTCCTCGAAGCTTTCTTT

d_call: TRBD2
clone_size: .
v_call: TRBV27
j_call: TRBJ2-1
cdr3_aa: CASSLKRGGMGEQFF
cdr3_nt: TGTGCCAGCAGTCTGAAGCGGGGGGGCATGGGTGAGCAGTTCTTC

d_call: TRBD2
clone_size: .
v_call: TRBV23-1
j_call: TRBJ2-1
cdr3_aa: CASNWEGPVTNEQFF
cdr3_nt: TGCGCCAGCAACTGGGAGGGTCCCGTAACCAATGAGCAGTTCTTC

d_call: TRBD2
clone_size: .
v_call: TRBV10-3
j_call: TRBJ2-5
cdr3_aa: CAIRPSGGETQYF
cdr3_nt: TGTGCCATCCGACCATCGGGGGGGGAGACCCAGTACTTC

d_call: TRBD1
clone_size: .
v_call: TRBV19
j_call: TRBJ1-5
cdr3_aa: CASSSRWAGGYQPQHF
cdr3_nt: TGTGCCAGTAGTAGCCGTTGGGCAGGGGGTTATCAGCCCCAGCATTTT

d_call: .
clone_size: .
v_call: TRBV20-1
j_call: TRBJ2-7
cdr3_aa: CSAGGTYEQYF
cdr3_nt: TGCAGTGCTGGCGGGACCTACGAGCAGTACTTC

d_call: .
clone_size: .
v_call: TRBV4-1
j_call: TRBJ1-2
cdr3_aa: CASSQDQVGYGYTF
cdr3_nt: TGCGCCAGCAGCCAAGATCAAGTCGGCTATGGCTACACCTTC

d_call: .
clone_size: .
v_call: TRBV12-5
j_call: TRBJ2-2
cdr3_aa: CASGLGTGQRLGGELFF
cdr3_nt: .

d_call: .
clone_size: .
v_call: TRBV2
j_call: TRBJ2-7
cdr3_aa: CASRDSRYEQYF
cdr3_nt: TGTGCCAGCAGGGACAGTCGTTACGAGCAGTACTTC

d_call: .
clone_size: once
v_call: TRBV5-6
j_call: TRBJ2-5
cdr3_aa: CASSLYETEETQYF
cdr3_nt: TGTGCCAGCAGCTTGTATGAGACAGAAGAGACCCAGTACTTC

d_call: TRBD1
clone_size: .
v_call: TRBV5-5
j_call: TRBJ2-7
cdr3_aa: CASSDSFGTVKFEQYF
cdr3_nt: TGTGCCAGCAGCGATTCCTTCGGGACAGTAAAGTTCGAGCAGTACTTC

d_call: TRBD1
clone_size: .
v_call: TRBV5-1
j_call: TRBJ1-2
cdr3_aa: CASSRTTGGLVYGYTF
cdr3_nt: TGCGCCAGCAGCCGAACCACAGGGGGCTTGGTGTATGGCTACACCTTC

d_call: .
clone_size: .
v_call: TRBV19
j_call: TRBJ1-1
cdr3_aa: CASSSAQMNTEAFF
cdr3_nt: TGTGCCAGTAGTAGCGCACAGATGAACACTGAAGCTTTCTTT

d_call: TRBD1
clone_size: .
v_call: TRBV5-1
j_call: TRBJ1-2
cdr3_aa: CASSPTPTTGEKDGYTF
cdr3_nt: TGCGCCAGCAGCCCGACCCCAACTACAGGGGAAAAGGATGGCTACACCTTC

d_call: TRBD2
clone_size: .
v_call: TRBV7-8
j_call: TRBJ2-1
cdr3_aa: CASSGLAGGDNEQFF
cdr3_nt: TGTGCCAGCAGCGGTTTAGCGGGGGGTGACAATGAGCAGTTCTTC

d_call: .
clone_size: .
v_call: TRBV7-2
j_call: TRBJ1-4
cdr3_aa: CASSLDPSRLSNEKLFF
cdr3_nt: TGTGCCAGCAGCTTAGATCCCTCCAGGCTGTCTAATGAAAAACTGTTTTTT

d_call: TRBD1
clone_size: .
v_call: TRBV30
j_call: TRBJ1-1
cdr3_aa: CAWSRTGDTEAFF
cdr3_nt: TGTGCCTGGAGCCGGACAGGGGACACTGAAGCTTTCTTT

d_call: .
clone_size: .
v_call: TRBV30
j_call: TRBJ1-4
cdr3_aa: CAWSVHGGHLREKLFF
cdr3_nt: TGTGCCTGGAGTGTACACGGGGGGCATCTACGTGAAAAACTGTTTTTT

d_call: .
clone_size: .
v_call: TRBV7-9
j_call: TRBJ1-1
cdr3_aa: CASSSTRGTEAFF
cdr3_nt: TGTGCCAGCAGCTCCACAAGAGGCACTGAAGCTTTCTTT

d_call: TRBD2
clone_size: .
v_call: TRBV4-2
j_call: TRBJ2-2
cdr3_aa: CASSPDGTSGGLGGELFF
cdr3_nt: TGTGCCAGCAGTCCCGACGGGACTAGCGGGGGGTTGGGGGGGGAGCTGTTTTTT

d_call: .
clone_size: .
v_call: TRBV10-3
j_call: TRBJ2-2
cdr3_aa: CAGGAGAELFF
cdr3_nt: TGTGCCGGAGGGGCGGGGGCCGAGCTGTTTTTT

d_call: .
clone_size: .
v_call: TRBV6-6
j_call: TRBJ1-1
cdr3_aa: CASSYGRMDTEAFF
cdr3_nt: TGTGCCAGCAGTTACGGGAGGATGGACACTGAAGCTTTCTTT

d_call: .
clone_size: .
v_call: TRBV20-1
j_call: TRBJ1-2
cdr3_aa: CSANRPRGYTF
cdr3_nt: TGCAGTGCCAACCGACCCAGGGGCTACACCTTC

d_call: .
clone_size: .
v_call: TRBV27
j_call: TRBJ1-3
cdr3_aa: CASSSQGTSGNTIYF
cdr3_nt: TGTGCCAGCAGTTCCCAGGGGACCTCTGGAAACACCATATATTTT

d_call: TRBD1
clone_size: .
v_call: TRBV4-1
j_call: TRBJ1-1
cdr3_aa: CASSPYRGRTEAFF
cdr3_nt: TGCGCCAGCAGCCCATACAGGGGGCGGACTGAAGCTTTCTTT

d_call: TRBD2
clone_size: .
v_call: TRBV20-1
j_call: TRBJ2-7
cdr3_aa: CSARLAGEQYF
cdr3_nt: TGCAGTGCTAGACTAGCGGGCGAGCAGTACTTC

d_call: .
clone_size: .
v_call: TRBV6-1
j_call: TRBJ2-1
cdr3_aa: CASSEEAGGGPSNEQFF
cdr3_nt: TGTGCCAGCAGTGAGGAAGCGGGTGGGGGTCCTTCGAATGAGCAGTTCTTC

d_call: TRBD1
clone_size: .
v_call: TRBV30
j_call: TRBJ2-5
cdr3_aa: CAWALGTEETQYF
cdr3_nt: TGTGCCTGGGCCCTTGGGACAGAAGAGACCCAGTACTTC

d_call: .
clone_size: .
v_call: TRBV28
j_call: TRBJ1-1
cdr3_aa: CASMRGLNTEAFF
cdr3_nt: TGTGCCAGCATGAGAGGGCTTAACACTGAAGCTTTCTTT

d_call: .
clone_size: .
v_call: TRBV5-1
j_call: TRBJ2-5
cdr3_aa: CASSLVRGGETQYF
cdr3_nt: TGCGCCAGCAGCTTGGTCAGGGGCGGAGAGACCCAGTACTTC

d_call: .
clone_size: .
v_call: TRBV29-1
j_call: TRBJ1-2
cdr3_aa: CSVEDNIYGYTF
cdr3_nt: TGCAGCGTTGAGGACAACATCTATGGCTACACCTTC

d_call: .
clone_size: .
v_call: TRBV5-1
j_call: TRBJ1-4
cdr3_aa: CASSSAPPSEKLFF
cdr3_nt: TGCGCCAGCAGCTCCGCGCCCCCGAGTGAAAAACTGTTTTTT

d_call: TRBD2
clone_size: .
v_call: TRBV9
j_call: TRBJ2-3
cdr3_aa: CASSAGGSAKGWTSPTDTQYF
cdr3_nt: TGTGCCAGCAGCGCTGGGGGGAGTGCTAAAGGATGGACTAGCCCTACAGATACGCAGTATTTT

d_call: .
clone_size: once
v_call: TRBV5-1
j_call: TRBJ1-5
cdr3_aa: CASSLLPTGMNQPQHF
cdr3_nt: TGCGCCAGCAGCTTGTTGCCGACGGGAATGAATCAGCCCCAGCATTTT

d_call: .
clone_size: .
v_call: TRBV2
j_call: TRBJ1-4
cdr3_aa: CASSSLWGGNEKLFF
cdr3_nt: TGTGCCAGCAGCTCCCTTTGGGGAGGTAATGAAAAACTGTTTTTT

d_call: .
clone_size: .
v_call: TRBV5-1
j_call: TRBJ2-7
cdr3_aa: CASSRGAGVGYEQYF
cdr3_nt: TGCGCCAGCAGCCGGGGGGCAGGGGTAGGCTACGAGCAGTACTTC

d_call: TRBD1
clone_size: .
v_call: TRBV5-1
j_call: TRBJ1-2
cdr3_aa: CASSLLPGQFYGYTF
cdr3_nt: TGCGCCAGCAGCTTACTACCGGGACAGTTCTATGGCTACACCTTC

d_call: TRBD1
clone_size: .
v_call: TRBV29-1
j_call: TRBJ2-4
cdr3_aa: CSAGEGGGVLNIQYF
cdr3_nt: TGCAGCGCCGGGGAAGGGGGCGGCGTGTTAAACATTCAGTACTTC

d_call: TRBD1
clone_size: .
v_call: TRBV9
j_call: TRBJ2-5
cdr3_aa: CASSPAGTGGRETQYF
cdr3_nt: TGTGCCAGCAGCCCCGCCGGGACAGGGGGCCGGGAGACCCAGTACTTC

d_call: TRBD1
clone_size: .
v_call: TRBV4-1
j_call: TRBJ1-5
cdr3_aa: CASSRSRDSQPQHF
cdr3_nt: TGCGCCAGCAGCCGATCCAGGGACAGTCAGCCCCAGCATTTT

d_call: .
clone_size: .
v_call: TRBV6-5
j_call: TRBJ1-5
cdr3_aa: CASSYRGFNQPQHF
cdr3_nt: TGTGCCAGCAGTTACAGGGGTTTCAATCAGCCCCAGCATTTT